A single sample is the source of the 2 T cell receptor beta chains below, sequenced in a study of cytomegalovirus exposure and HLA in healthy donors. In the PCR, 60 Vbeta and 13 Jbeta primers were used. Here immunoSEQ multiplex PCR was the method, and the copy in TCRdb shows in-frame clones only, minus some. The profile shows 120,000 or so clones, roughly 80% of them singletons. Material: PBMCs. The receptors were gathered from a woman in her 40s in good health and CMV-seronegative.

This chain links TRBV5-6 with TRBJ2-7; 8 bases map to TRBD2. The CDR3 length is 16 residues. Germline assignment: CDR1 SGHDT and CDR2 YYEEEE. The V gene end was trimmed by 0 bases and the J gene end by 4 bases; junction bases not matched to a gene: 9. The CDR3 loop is CASSLASGGDLYEQYF. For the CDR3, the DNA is TGTGCCAGCAGCTTGGCCTCGGGAGGGGACCTTTACGAGCAGTACTTC.

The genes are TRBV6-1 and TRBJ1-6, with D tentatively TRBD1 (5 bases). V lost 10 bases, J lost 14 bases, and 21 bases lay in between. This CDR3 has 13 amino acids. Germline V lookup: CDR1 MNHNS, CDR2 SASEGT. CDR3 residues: CATGGLYRQSLHF. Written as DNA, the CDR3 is TGTGCCACCGGAGGGCTTTACCGACAGTCCCTCCACTTT.